The present entry profiles one T cell receptor (beta chain) with its context. Its antigen is still unknown. Per germline, CDR1 SGDLS and CDR2 YYNGEE. Trimming stripped 4 bases from V and 0 bases from J, with 12 bases between. There are 15 residues in the CDR3. The entry originates in a study of cytomegalovirus exposure and HLA in healthy donors. 60 Vbeta and 13 Jbeta primers were used in PCR. The data were produced by immunoSEQ multiplex PCR, yet TCRdb's version contains in-frame clones alone and is incomplete. The repertoire holds about 150,000 clones, with about 68% as singletons. The study's findings and limits: Another analysis was done later, and it associated 17,000 or so TCR beta sequences with HLA alleles at 0.05 false discovery rate. Clonal expansion was found to be greater in HLA-associated TCR beta chains than in equally common others in a later analysis. Roughly uniform depth of sequencing across donors was assumed in presence/absence analyses. The authors later found TCR association rates varying by HLA locus, with DRB1 most and HLA-C fewest.

The source of this sequence is a man aged 25-45 years in good health and CMV-seronegative. Material: PBMCs. This chain links TRBV9 with TRBJ2-3, with D hard to call. CDR3 nucleotides: TGTGCCAGCAGCCCGAGTTCATCTAGCACAGATACGCAGTATTTT. Residues: CASSPSSSSTDTQYF. Combining the CDR3 with reference TRBV9 and TRBJ2-3 gives the whole variable domain DSGVTQTPKHLITATGQRVTLRCSPRSGDLSVYWYQQSLDQGLQFLIQYYNGEERAKGNILERFSAQQFPDLHSELNLSSLELGDSALYFCASSPSSSSTDTQYFGPGTRLTVL.